What follows are 31 T cell receptor beta chains derived from one specimen sequenced in a study of blood T cells in healthy people across ages. The use of a sample-barcoded 5' primer and a J-beta primer mix characterized a second PCR of roughly 6 to 11 cycles. TCRdb recomputed calls from the 5' RACE reads with MiXCR, one row per CDR3 protein. In the table there are about 680,000 distinct CDR3 sequences, roughly 49% of which are singletons. The sequenced material came from blood. These receptors all stem from a woman aged 55-69 years in good health.

The genes are TRBV20-1 and TRBJ1-1; 7 bases align to TRBD1. Trimming took 0 bases from V and 5 from J; bases not matched to a gene: 9. Germline CDR1 reads DFQATT; CDR2 reads SNEGSKA (reference sequence). The CDR3 loop spans 15 amino acids. The DNA of the CDR3 is TGCAGTGCTAGAGATCGGCACAGGGGTGGGACTGAAGCTTTCTTT. Its translation: CSARDRHRGGTEAFF.

The DNA of the CDR3 is TGCGCCAGCAGCCAAGATACGGGCGGGACAATTAATGAAAAACTGTTTTTT. It codes for CASSQDTGGTINEKLFF. V gene TRBV4-3 combines with J gene TRBJ1-4; a possible D gene is TRBD1 (6 bases). Germline CDR1 reads LGHNA; CDR2 reads YSLEER. The CDR3 has 17 amino acids. Deletions cut 0 bases from V and 4 bases from J, with 15 bases between.

The sample holds a few counts of this clonotype. The chain employs TRBV4-3 and TRBJ2-1, with D maybe TRBD1 (5 bases). The CDR3 sequence is 18 residues long. The germline V and J ends were trimmed by 1 base and 6 bases, with 22 bases remaining between them. CDR1 and CDR2 from the germline V gene are LGHNA and YSLEER. The DNA of the CDR3 is TGCGCCAGCAGCCAAGCCCCGCCGACAGATCGATACGCCAATGAGCAGTTCTTC. Translating gives CASSQAPPTDRYANEQFF.

V is TRBV28 and J is TRBJ2-7; 8 bases line up with TRBD1. The junction had 9 bases not matched to a gene; V was cut back by 5 bases and J by 3 bases. The CDR3 runs to 15 residues. The germline V gene encodes CDR1 MDHEN and CDR2 SYDVKM. The CDR3 here is CASSPDSTGGYEQYF. Written as DNA, the CDR3 is TGTGCCAGCAGTCCCGACTCCACAGGGGGCTACGAGCAGTACTTC.

J is TRBJ2-3 and V is TRBV27, with 11 bases fitting TRBD2. CDR3 size: 17 residues. In germline, CDR1 is MNHEY, CDR2 SMNVEV (reference sequence). V was clipped by 3 bases and J by 8 bases; unmatched bases: 13. CDR3 in amino acids: CASSFLTSGSRAFTQYF. The CDR3 DNA reads TGTGCCAGCAGTTTCCTAACTAGCGGGAGTAGGGCCTTTACGCAGTATTTT.

This clonotype has just a few counts. An end of the junction differs from the germline gene, which may be a read error. This chain's CDR3 is CASSIAGSTEAFF. The DNA of the CDR3 is TGTGCCAGCAGCATAGCGGGGAGCACTGAAGCTTTCTTT. The rearrangement joins TRBV7-2 to TRBJ1-1; D remains ambiguous. CDR1 and CDR2 (germline): SGHTA, FQGNSA. The CDR3 is 13 amino acids.

This chain uses TRBV20-1 with TRBJ2-1; 9 nucleotides agree with TRBD1. V shed 6 bases and J 4 bases; nucleotides not matched to a gene: 4. From germline, CDR1 is DFQATT and CDR2 SNEGSKA (reference sequence). CDR3 length: 13 amino acids. CDR3 nucleotides: TGCAGTGCAGGGACAGGGTTGTACAATGAGCAGTTCTTC. This translates into CSAGTGLYNEQFF.

The V call is TRBV5-4, the J call TRBJ2-6, with 7 nucleotides matching TRBD1. CDR1 is SGHNT and CDR2 is YYREEE in the germline V gene (reference sequence). V dropped 4 bases and J dropped 4; count of bases not matched to a gene: 5. This CDR3 has 15 amino acids. CDR3 nucleotide sequence: TGTGCCAGCAGCCGCACAGGGGCCGGGGCCAACGTCCTGACTTTC. Residues: CASSRTGAGANVLTF. The full variable domain, its missing parts supplied by reference TRBV5-4 and TRBJ2-6, is ETGVTQSPTHLIKTRGQQVTLRCSSQSGHNTVSWYQQALGQGPQFIFQYYREEENGRGNFPPRFSGLQFPNYSSELNVNALELDDSALYLCASSRTGAGANVLTFGAGSRLTVL.

Of note for this clonotype: It may be a read error: a sequence one base away is much more abundant. The chain joins TRBV10-3 to TRBJ2-7, with 8 bases fitting TRBD1. CDR3 length: 16 residues. Trimming took 6 bases from V and 7 from J; bases not matched to a gene: 17. The V gene's germline CDR1 is ENHRY and CDR2 SYGVKD. The DNA of the CDR3 is TGTGCCATCAGAAATCCGGGACAGGATATCTACAATGAGCAGTACTTC. Amino acid sequence: CAIRNPGQDIYNEQYF.

As concerns this clonotype: One base away lies a much larger clone, so this may be a sequencing read error. Lacking the conserved final phenylalanine or tryptophan, this CDR3 likely reflects a read error. CDR3 nucleotides: TGTGCCAGCAGTGTTGAAGGACAGGGTACCCACGAGCAGTACTTA. Translation gives CASSVEGQGTHEQYL. The genes are TRBV25-1 and TRBJ2-5; 8 bases match TRBD1. The end of the DNA is better explained by TRBJ2-7, so the J call may be wrong. The CDR3 is made up of 15 amino acids. Germline assignment: CDR1 MGHDK and CDR2 SYGVNS.

This chain connects TRBV20-1 to TRBJ2-1, with D hard to call. CDR1 is DFQATT, CDR2 SNEGSKA, per germline (reference sequence). This CDR3 has 13 residues. Trimming stripped 1 base from V and 7 bases from J, with 11 bases between. The CDR3 nucleotides are TGCAGTGCTAGAGCAATAAGGATGAATGAGCAGTTCTTC. Protein product: CSARAIRMNEQFF.

The V gene is TRBV20-1, the J gene TRBJ2-5, with D unclear. Trimming took 0 bases from V and 7 from J, leaving 12 bases between them. Germline CDR1 is DFQATT and CDR2 is SNEGSKA (reference sequence). The CDR3 extends over 13 amino acids. The CDR3 is CSARDMGYGTQYF. The CDR3 coding sequence is TGCAGTGCTAGAGACATGGGCTATGGGACCCAGTACTTC.

J is TRBJ2-2 and V is TRBV5-1; D not certain. This CDR3 spans 14 amino acids. CDR1 is SGHRS and CDR2 is YFSETQ in the germline V gene. Between the trimmed V and J ends, which lost 1 base and 0 bases, there was a span of 4 bases. CDR3 coding DNA: TGCGCCAGCAGCTTGTACACGAACACCGGGGAGCTGTTTTTT. This gives the protein CASSLYTNTGELFF.

This clonotype was observed a few times. The V gene is TRBV24-1, the J gene TRBJ1-2; D uncertain. The CDR3 length is 14 residues. Germline CDR1 is KGHDR and CDR2 is SFDVKD. Deletions cut 2 bases from V and 6 bases from J, with 12 bases between. The CDR3 bases are TGTGCCACCAGTGATTCGGGGAGAGGAGATGGCTACACCTTC. Its protein product is CATSDSGRGDGYTF.

This chain joins TRBV7-2 and TRBJ1-2; no clear D. Germline V lookup: CDR1 SGHTA, CDR2 FQGNSA. This CDR3 spans 19 amino acids. The germline V and J ends were trimmed by 0 bases and 1 base, with 21 bases remaining between them. CDR3 protein: CASSLAGDILELYNYGYTF. The CDR3, as DNA: TGTGCCAGCAGCTTAGCGGGCGATATTCTCGAGTTATATAACTATGGCTACACCTTC.

Turning to this clonotype: Mismatch with germline at one junction end may stem from a read error. The chain joins TRBV5-1 to TRBJ2-3, with TRBD2 identical over 10 bases. This CDR3 is built from 17 residues. The germline gives CDR1 SGHRS, CDR2 YFSETQ. The DNA for the CDR3 is TGCGCCTGCAGCTTGAGGGCTAGCGGGAGCGGGGCAGATACGCAGTATTTT. Translated, it gives CACSLRASGSGADTQYF. Variable domain in full (rest from reference TRBV5-1 and TRBJ2-3): KAGVTQTPRYLIKTRGQQVTLSCSPISGHRSVSWYQQTPGQGLQFLFEYFSETQRNKGNFPGRFSGRQFSNSRSEMNVSTLELGDSALYLCACSLRASGSGADTQYFGPGTRLTVL.

This clonotype was seen more than once but under ten times. The J gene is TRBJ1-6, the V gene TRBV2; D gene uncertain. This CDR3 region has 15 residues. Germline V gene sequence: CDR1 SNHLY, CDR2 FYNNEI. V was pared by 5 bases and J by 0 bases, with 8 bases between. The CDR3 DNA sequence: TGTGCCAGCAGTCAAAGCAGCTCCTATAATTCACCCCTCCACTTT. This gives the protein CASSQSSSYNSPLHF.

The chain links TRBV2 to TRBJ2-4, with a weak D call TRBD2 (5 bases). The V gene's germline CDR1 is SNHLY and CDR2 FYNNEI. V shed 6 bases and J shed 6 bases, with 9 bases lying between them. CDR3 length: 12 amino acids. The CDR3 spells CASRPGLNIQYF. The CDR3 DNA reads as TGTGCCAGCAGGCCGGGATTAAACATTCAGTACTTC.

The V call is TRBV7-6, the J call TRBJ2-4, with D maybe TRBD2 (6 bases). Trimming stripped 8 bases from V and 1 base from J, with 12 bases between. The CDR3 contains 14 residues. The germline V gene has CDR1 SGHVS and CDR2 FNYEAQ. The CDR3 sequence: CASSRREAKNIQYF. DNA of the CDR3: TGTGCCAGCTCTCGACGGGAGGCCAAAAACATTCAGTACTTC.

This clonotype turned up a few times. This chain connects TRBV20-1 to TRBJ2-5; D may be TRBD2 (6 bases). The CDR3 length is 12 residues. Germline CDR1 is DFQATT and CDR2 is SNEGSKA (reference sequence). Trimming shortened V by 3 bases and J by 4 bases, and 9 bases separated the two germline ends. CDR3 amino acids: CSASSGGETQYF. CDR3 sequence (DNA): TGCAGTGCTAGTAGCGGTGGAGAGACCCAGTACTTC.

This clonotype occurred a few times. The chain links TRBV10-3 to TRBJ1-2, with TRBD1 as a possible D gene (5 bases). Looked up from germline, CDR1 is ENHRY and CDR2 is SYGVKD. Trimming removed 0 bases at V and 8 bases at J, with 13 bases between. The CDR3 consists of 14 residues. The DNA for the CDR3 is TGTGCCATCAGTGAGTCGGGACGCCTCTACGGCTACACCTTC. Translation gives CAISESGRLYGYTF.

This clonotype has at least ten counts. V usage is TRBV20-1 and J usage is TRBJ2-6; 9 bases fit TRBD1. CDR1 and CDR2 (germline): DFQATT, SNEGSKA (reference sequence). This CDR3 comprises 15 residues. The junction had 5 bases not matched to a gene; V was cut back by 7 bases and J by 1 base. The CDR3 nucleotides are TGCAGTGTCCCGGGACAGGGATCTGGGGCCAACGTCCTGACTTTC. Encoded protein: CSVPGQGSGANVLTF.

This clonotype was seen only a few times. The rearrangement uses TRBV7-2 and TRBJ1-2; a weak D match, TRBD1 (6 bases). The CDR3 extends over 14 amino acids. CDR1 is SGHTA, CDR2 FQGNSA, per germline. V gave up 1 base and J gave up 8 bases, with 14 bases separating them. This CDR3 reads CASSLERGSQGYTF. CDR3 coding DNA: TGTGCCAGCAGCTTAGAAAGGGGGTCCCAGGGCTACACCTTC.

This sequence joins TRBV20-1 and TRBJ2-7, with D possibly TRBD2 on 6 matching bases. CDR1 is DFQATT and CDR2 is SNEGSKA in the germline V gene (reference sequence). Between the trimmed V and J ends, which lost 6 bases and 2 bases, there was a span of 20 bases. The CDR3 is 15 residues long. The CDR3 loop reads CSALRRGGKTYEQYF. CDR3 sequence (DNA): TGCAGTGCCCTCCGAAGGGGCGGGAAGACCTACGAGCAGTACTTC.

This clonotype was found a few times. The chain carries TRBV27 and TRBJ2-2, with 11 bases fitting TRBD1. The germline gives CDR1 MNHEY, CDR2 SMNVEV (reference sequence). The CDR3 has 16 residues. Trimming at V came to 3 bases and at J to 3 bases, leaving 3 bases not matched to a gene. The CDR3 nucleotides read TGTGCCAGCAGTTTCGGGACAGGGGGGTACACCGGGGAGCTGTTTTTT. This codes for CASSFGTGGYTGELFF.

Turning to this clonotype: The junction differs from germline at one of its ends, possibly a read error. The CDR3 bases are TGTGCCAGCATGGGGGGACTATCCTACAATAAGCAGTTCTTC. This translates into CASMGGLSYNKQFF. V is TRBV6-2 or TRBV6-3 and J is TRBJ2-1; TRBD2 aligns across 7 bases. CDR3 length: 14 amino acids. CDR1 and CDR2 (germline): MNHEY, SVGEGT.

This clonotype was seen a few times. This may be a read error: a much more frequent sequence differs by one nucleotide. V is TRBV4-3 and J is TRBJ1-6; D possibly corresponds to TRBD1 (6 bases). Germline V CDR1 and CDR2: LGHNA, YSLEER. This CDR3 has 17 amino acids. The CDR3 DNA sequence: TGCGCCAGCAGCCAAGAGAGGGGGGGCACCTATAATTCACCCCCCCACTTT. This gives the protein CASSQERGGTYNSPPHF.

The V and J genes are TRBV9 and TRBJ2-1, with 13 nucleotides matching TRBD2. Germline lookup yields CDR1 SGDLS and CDR2 YYNGEE. The CDR3 contains 15 residues. V trimming: 2 bases; J trimming: 6 bases; junction bases outside the gene matches: 2. The DNA of the CDR3 is TGTGCCAGCAGCGTTAGGACTAGCGGGAGCAATGAGCAGTTCTTC. Translation gives CASSVRTSGSNEQFF.

The rearrangement joins TRBV9 to TRBJ2-7; 7 bases fit TRBD2. CDR1 SGDLS and CDR2 YYNGEE come from the germline V gene. This CDR3 contains 16 residues. J lost 3 bases, V lost 0 bases, and 9 bases had no gene match. CDR3 DNA sequence: TGTGCCAGCAGCGTAGATAACACAGCGGGGTTCTACGAGCAGTACTTC. This codes for CASSVDNTAGFYEQYF.

V usage is TRBV18 and J usage is TRBJ2-7; D is perhaps TRBD2 (5 bases). Germline loops: CDR1 KGHSH, CDR2 LQKENI. The CDR3 totals 13 residues. V was shortened by 3 bases and J by 4 bases, with 10 bases between the two germline ends. The CDR3 region has the DNA TGTGCCAGCTCACCGTTTGAGGGTTACGAGCAGTACTTC. Its translation: CASSPFEGYEQYF.

This clonotype was found a few times. V usage is TRBV29-1 and J usage is TRBJ2-1; TRBD2 matches 8 bases. Trimming cost V 2 bases and J 1 base; bases outside gene matches: 10. Germline lookup yields CDR1 SQVTM and CDR2 ANQGSEA. The CDR3 is 17 amino acids. The CDR3 bases are TGCAGCGTTGAACCGTGGGCGGGAGGTGGGTCCTACAATGAGCAGTTCTTC. This translates into CSVEPWAGGGSYNEQFF.